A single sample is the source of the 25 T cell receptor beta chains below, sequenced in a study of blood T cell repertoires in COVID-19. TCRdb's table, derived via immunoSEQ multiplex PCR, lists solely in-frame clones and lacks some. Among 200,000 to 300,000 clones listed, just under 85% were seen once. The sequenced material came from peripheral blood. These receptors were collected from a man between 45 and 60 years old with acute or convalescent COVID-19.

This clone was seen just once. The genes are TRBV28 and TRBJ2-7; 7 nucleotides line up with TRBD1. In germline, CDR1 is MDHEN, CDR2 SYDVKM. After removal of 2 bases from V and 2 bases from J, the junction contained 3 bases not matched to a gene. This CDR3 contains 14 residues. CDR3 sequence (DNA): TGTGCCAGCAGTTTAGGGACAGAAACCTACGAGCAGTACTTC. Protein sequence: CASSLGTETYEQYF.

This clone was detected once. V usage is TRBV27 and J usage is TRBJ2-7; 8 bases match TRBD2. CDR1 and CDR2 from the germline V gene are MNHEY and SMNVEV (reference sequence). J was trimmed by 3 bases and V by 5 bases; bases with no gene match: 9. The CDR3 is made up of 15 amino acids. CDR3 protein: CASSPRTSPHYEQYF. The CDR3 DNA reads TGTGCCAGCAGTCCCAGGACTAGCCCCCACTACGAGCAGTACTTC.

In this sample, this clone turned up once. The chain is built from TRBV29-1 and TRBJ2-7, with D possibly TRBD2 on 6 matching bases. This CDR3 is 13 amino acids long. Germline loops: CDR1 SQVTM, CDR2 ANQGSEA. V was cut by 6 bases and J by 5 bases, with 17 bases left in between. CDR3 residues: CSVAGTGDNEQYF. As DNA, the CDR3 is TGCAGCGTCGCCGGGACGGGAGACAACGAGCAGTACTTC.

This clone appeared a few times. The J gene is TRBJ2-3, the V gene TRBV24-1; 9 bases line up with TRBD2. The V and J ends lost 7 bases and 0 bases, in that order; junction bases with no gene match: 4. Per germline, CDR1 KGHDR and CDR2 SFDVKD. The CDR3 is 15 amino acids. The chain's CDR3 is CATSLAGDSTDTQYF. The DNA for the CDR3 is TGTGCCACCAGCTTAGCGGGAGATAGCACAGATACGCAGTATTTT.

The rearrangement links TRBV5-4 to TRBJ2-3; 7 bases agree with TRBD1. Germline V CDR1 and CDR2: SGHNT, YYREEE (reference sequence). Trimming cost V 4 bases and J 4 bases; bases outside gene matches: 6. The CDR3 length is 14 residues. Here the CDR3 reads CASSQGQFPDTQYF. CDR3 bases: TGTGCCAGCAGCCAGGGACAGTTCCCAGATACGCAGTATTTT.

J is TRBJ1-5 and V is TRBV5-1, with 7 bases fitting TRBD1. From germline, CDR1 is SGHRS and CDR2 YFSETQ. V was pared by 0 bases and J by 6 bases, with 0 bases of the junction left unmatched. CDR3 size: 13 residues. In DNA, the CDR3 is TGCGCCAGCAGCTTGGAGGGGGCTCAGCCCCAGCATTTT. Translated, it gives CASSLEGAQPQHF.

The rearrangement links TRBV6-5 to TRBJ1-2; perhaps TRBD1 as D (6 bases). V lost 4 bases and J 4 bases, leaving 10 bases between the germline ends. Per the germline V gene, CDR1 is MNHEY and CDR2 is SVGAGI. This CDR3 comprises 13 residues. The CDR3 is CASSWTESYGYTF. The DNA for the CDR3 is TGTGCCAGCAGTTGGACAGAATCCTATGGCTACACCTTC.

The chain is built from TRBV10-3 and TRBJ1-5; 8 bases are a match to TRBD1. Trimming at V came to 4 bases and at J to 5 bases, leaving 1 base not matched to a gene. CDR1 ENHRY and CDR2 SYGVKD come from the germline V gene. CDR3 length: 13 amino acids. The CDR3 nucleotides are TGTGCCATCAGTGCGACAGGGGATCAGCCCCAGCATTTT. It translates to CAISATGDQPQHF.

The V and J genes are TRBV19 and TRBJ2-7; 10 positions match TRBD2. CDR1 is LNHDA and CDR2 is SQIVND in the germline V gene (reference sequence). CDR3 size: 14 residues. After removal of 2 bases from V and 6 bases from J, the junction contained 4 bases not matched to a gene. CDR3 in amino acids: CASSILAGDREQYF. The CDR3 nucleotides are TGTGCCAGTAGTATACTAGCGGGAGACCGCGAGCAGTACTTC.

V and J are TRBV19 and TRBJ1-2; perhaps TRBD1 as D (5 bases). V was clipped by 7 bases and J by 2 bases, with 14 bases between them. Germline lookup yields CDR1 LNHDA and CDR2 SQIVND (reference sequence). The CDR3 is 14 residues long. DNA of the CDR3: TGTGCCAGTAAGCTGGCGGGGGTGAACTATGGCTACACCTTC. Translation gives CASKLAGVNYGYTF.

The CDR3 loop reads CASSGRGLAVMNTGELFF. CDR3 DNA sequence: TGTGCCAGCAGCGGCCGAGGACTAGCGGTGATGAACACCGGGGAGCTGTTTTTT. The genes are TRBV9 and TRBJ2-2; the match to TRBD2 covers 10 bases. Germline CDR1 and CDR2: SGDLS and YYNGEE. V lost 3 bases, J lost 1 base, and 9 bases stayed unmatched. This CDR3 spans 18 amino acids.

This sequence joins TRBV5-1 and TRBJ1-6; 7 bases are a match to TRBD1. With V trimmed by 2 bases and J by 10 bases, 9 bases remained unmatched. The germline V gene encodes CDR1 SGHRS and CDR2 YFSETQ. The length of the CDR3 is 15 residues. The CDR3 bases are TGCGCCAGCAGCTTCACCACAGGGGTAGGGTCACCCCTCCACTTT. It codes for CASSFTTGVGSPLHF.

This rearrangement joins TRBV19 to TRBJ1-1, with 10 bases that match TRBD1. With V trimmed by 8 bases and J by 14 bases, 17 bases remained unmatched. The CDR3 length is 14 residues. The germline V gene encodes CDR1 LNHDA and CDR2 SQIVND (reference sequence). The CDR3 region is CASLKRDRGVPVFF. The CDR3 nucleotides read TGTGCCAGTCTAAAGAGGGACAGGGGAGTCCCTGTGTTCTTT.

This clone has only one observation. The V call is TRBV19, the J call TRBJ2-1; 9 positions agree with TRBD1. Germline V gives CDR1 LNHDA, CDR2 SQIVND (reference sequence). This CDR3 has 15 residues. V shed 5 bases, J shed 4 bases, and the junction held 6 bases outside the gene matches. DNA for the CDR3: TGTGCCAGTAGTCCGCGGACAGGGGTATACAATGAGCAGTTCTTC. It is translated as CASSPRTGVYNEQFF.

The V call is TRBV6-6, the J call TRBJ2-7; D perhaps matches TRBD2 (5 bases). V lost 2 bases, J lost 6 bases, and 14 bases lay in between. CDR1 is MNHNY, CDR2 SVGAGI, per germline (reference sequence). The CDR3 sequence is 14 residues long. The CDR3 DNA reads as TGTGCCAGCAGTTACAGTAGGGAGTTGAGCGAGCAGTACTTC. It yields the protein CASSYSRELSEQYF.

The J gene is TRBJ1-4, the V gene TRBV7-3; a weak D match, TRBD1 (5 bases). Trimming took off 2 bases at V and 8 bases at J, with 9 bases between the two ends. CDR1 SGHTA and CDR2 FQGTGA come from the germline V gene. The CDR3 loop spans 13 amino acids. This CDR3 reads CASSLYRGEKLFF. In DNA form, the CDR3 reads TGTGCCAGCAGCTTATACCGGGGGGAAAAACTGTTTTTT.

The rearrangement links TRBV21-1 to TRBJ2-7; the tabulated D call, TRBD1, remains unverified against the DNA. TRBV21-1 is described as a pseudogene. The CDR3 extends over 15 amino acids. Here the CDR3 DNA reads TGTGCCAGCAGCTTCCGGGACAGGGTCTCCTACGAGCAGTACTTC. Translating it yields CASSFRDRVSYEQYF.

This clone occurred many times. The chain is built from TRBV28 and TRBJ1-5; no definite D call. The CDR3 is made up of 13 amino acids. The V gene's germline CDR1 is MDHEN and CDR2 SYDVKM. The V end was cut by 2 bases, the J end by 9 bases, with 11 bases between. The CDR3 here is CASSLQVEVPQHF. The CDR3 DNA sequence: TGTGCCAGCAGTTTACAGGTGGAGGTGCCCCAGCATTTT.

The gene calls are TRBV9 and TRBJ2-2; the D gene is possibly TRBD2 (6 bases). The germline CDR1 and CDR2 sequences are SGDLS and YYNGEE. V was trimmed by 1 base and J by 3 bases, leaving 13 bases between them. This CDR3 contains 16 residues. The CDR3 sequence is CASSVNSGSYTGELFF. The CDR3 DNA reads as TGTGCCAGCAGCGTAAATAGCGGATCTTACACCGGGGAGCTGTTTTTT. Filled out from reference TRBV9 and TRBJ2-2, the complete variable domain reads DSGVTQTPKHLITATGQRVTLRCSPRSGDLSVYWYQQSLDQGLQFLIQYYNGEERAKGNILERFSAQQFPDLHSELNLSSLELGDSALYFCASSVNSGSYTGELFFGEGSRLTVL.

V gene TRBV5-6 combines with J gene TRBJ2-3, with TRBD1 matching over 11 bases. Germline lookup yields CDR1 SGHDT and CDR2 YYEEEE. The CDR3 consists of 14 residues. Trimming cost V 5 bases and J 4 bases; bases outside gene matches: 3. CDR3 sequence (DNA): TGTGCCAGCAGTGGACAGGGGGCGGCAGATACGCAGTATTTT. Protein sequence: CASSGQGAADTQYF.

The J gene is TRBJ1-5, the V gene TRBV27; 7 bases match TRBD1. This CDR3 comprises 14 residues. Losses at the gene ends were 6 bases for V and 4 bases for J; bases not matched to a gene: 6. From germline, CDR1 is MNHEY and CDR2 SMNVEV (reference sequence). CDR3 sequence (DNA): TGTGCCAGCAGGCTAGACAGGGAGAATCAGCCCCAGCATTTT. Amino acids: CASRLDRENQPQHF.

CDR3 protein: CASSFLAGGLANQETQYF. The CDR3 coding sequence is TGTGCCAGCAGTTTTCTGGCAGGGGGTCTTGCGAACCAAGAGACCCAGTACTTC. The chain is built from TRBV28 and TRBJ2-5; 7 positions agree with TRBD1. CDR3 length: 18 amino acids. V shed 3 bases and J 0 bases; nucleotides not matched to a gene: 13. Per the germline V gene, CDR1 is MDHEN and CDR2 is SYDVKM.

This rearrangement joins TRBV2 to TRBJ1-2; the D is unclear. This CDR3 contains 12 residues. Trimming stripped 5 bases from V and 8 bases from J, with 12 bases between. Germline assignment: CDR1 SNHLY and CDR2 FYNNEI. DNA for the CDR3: TGTGCCAGCAGTACCCGGAGTTACGGCTACACCTTC. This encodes CASSTRSYGYTF.

CDR3 residues: CATWGGLGYGYTF. CDR3 nucleotide sequence: TGTGCCACATGGGGGGGACTTGGCTATGGCTACACCTTC. This rearrangement joins TRBV6-5 to TRBJ1-2; tentatively, D is TRBD1 (5 bases). V was clipped by 10 bases and J by 4 bases, with 16 bases between them. This CDR3 spans 13 amino acids. The germline CDR1 and CDR2 sequences are MNHEY and SVGAGI.

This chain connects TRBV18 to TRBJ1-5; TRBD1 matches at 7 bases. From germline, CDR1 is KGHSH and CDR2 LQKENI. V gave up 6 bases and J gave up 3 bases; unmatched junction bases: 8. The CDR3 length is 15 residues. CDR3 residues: CASSPTGTDNQPQHF. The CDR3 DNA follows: TGTGCCAGCTCGCCAACCGGGACAGACAATCAGCCCCAGCATTTT. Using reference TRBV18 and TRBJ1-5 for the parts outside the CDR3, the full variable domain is NAGVMQNPRHLVRRRGQEARLRCSPMKGHSHVYWYRQLPEEGLKFMVYLQKENIIDESGMPKERFSAEFPKEGPSILRIQQVVRGDSAAYFCASSPTGTDNQPQHFGDGTRLSIL.